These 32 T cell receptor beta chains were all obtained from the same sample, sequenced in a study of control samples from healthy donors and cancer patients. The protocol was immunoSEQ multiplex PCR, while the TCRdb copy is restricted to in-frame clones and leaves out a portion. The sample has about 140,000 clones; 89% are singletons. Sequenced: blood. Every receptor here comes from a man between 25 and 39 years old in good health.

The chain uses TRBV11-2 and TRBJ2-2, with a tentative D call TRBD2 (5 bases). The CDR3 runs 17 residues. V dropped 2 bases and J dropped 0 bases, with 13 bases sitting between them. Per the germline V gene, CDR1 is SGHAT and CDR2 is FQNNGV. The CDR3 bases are TGTGCCAGCAGCTTACGTAACGCGGGCCCGAACACCGGGGAGCTGTTTTTT. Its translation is CASSLRNAGPNTGELFF. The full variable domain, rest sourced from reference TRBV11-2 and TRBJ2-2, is EAGVAQSPRYKIIEKRQSVAFWCNPISGHATLYWYQQILGQGPKLLIQFQNNGVVDDSQLPKDRFSAERLKGVDSTLKIQPAKLEDSAVYLCASSLRNAGPNTGELFFGEGSRLTVL.

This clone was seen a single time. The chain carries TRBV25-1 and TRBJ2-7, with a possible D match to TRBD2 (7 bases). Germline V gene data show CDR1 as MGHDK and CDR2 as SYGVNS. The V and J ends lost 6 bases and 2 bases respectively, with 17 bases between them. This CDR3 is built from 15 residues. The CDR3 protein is CASSPEGGGTYEQYF. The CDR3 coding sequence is TGTGCCAGCAGCCCCGAAGGGGGAGGGACCTACGAGCAGTACTTC.

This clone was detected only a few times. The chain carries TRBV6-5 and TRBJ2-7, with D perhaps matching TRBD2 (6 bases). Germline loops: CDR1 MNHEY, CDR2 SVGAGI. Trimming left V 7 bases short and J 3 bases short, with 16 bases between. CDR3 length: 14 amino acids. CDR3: CASTPGGANYEQYF. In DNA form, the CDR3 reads TGTGCCAGCACCCCGGGCGGGGCGAACTACGAGCAGTACTTC.

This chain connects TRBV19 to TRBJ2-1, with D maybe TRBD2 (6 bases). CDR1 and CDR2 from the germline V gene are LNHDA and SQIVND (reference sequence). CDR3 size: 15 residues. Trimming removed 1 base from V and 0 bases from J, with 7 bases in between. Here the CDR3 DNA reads TGTGCCAGTAGTATAGGCGGGAACTCCTACAATGAGCAGTTCTTC. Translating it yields CASSIGGNSYNEQFF.

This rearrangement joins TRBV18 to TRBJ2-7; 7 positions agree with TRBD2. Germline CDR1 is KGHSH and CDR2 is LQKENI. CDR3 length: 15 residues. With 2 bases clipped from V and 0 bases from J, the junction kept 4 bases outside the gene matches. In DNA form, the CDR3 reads TGTGCCAGCTCACCAGGGAGGGGAATCTCCTACGAGCAGTACTTC. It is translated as CASSPGRGISYEQYF.

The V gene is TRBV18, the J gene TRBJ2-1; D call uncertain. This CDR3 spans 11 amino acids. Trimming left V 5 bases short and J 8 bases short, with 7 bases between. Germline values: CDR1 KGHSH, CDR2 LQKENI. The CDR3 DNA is TGTGCCAGCTCAAAACTTGATGAGCAGTTCTTC. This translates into CASSKLDEQFF. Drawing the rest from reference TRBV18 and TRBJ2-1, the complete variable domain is NAGVMQNPRHLVRRRGQEARLRCSPMKGHSHVYWYRQLPEEGLKFMVYLQKENIIDESGMPKERFSAEFPKEGPSILRIQQVVRGDSAAYFCASSKLDEQFFGPGTRLTVL.

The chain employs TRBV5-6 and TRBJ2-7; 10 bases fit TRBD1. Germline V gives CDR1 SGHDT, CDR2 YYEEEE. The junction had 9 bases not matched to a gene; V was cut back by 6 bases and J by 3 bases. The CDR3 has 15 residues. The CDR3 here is CASIYGTGEIYEQYF. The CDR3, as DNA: TGTGCCAGCATCTACGGGACAGGGGAGATCTACGAGCAGTACTTC.

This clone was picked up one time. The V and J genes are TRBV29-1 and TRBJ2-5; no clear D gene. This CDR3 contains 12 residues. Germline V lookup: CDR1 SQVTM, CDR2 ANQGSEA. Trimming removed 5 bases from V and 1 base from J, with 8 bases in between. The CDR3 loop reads CSVTPFQETQYF. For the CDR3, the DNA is TGCAGCGTTACGCCTTTCCAAGAGACCCAGTACTTC. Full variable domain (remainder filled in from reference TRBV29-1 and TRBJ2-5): SAVISQKPSRDICQRGTSLTIQCQVDSQVTMMFWYRQQPGQSLTLIATANQGSEATYESGFVIDKFPISRPNLTFSTLTVSNMSPEDSSIYLCSVTPFQETQYFGPGTRLLVL.

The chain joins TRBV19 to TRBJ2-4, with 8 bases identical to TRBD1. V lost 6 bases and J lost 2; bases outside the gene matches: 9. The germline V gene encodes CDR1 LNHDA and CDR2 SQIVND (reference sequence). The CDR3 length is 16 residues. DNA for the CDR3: TGTGCCAGTAGCAGACAGGGGACGGTAACCAAAAACATTCAGTACTTC. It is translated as CASSRQGTVTKNIQYF.

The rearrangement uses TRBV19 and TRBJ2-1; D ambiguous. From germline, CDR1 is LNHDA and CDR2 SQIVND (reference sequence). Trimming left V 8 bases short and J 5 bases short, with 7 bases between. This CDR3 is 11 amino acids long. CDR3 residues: CASGDDNEQFF. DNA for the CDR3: TGTGCCAGTGGGGATGACAATGAGCAGTTCTTC.

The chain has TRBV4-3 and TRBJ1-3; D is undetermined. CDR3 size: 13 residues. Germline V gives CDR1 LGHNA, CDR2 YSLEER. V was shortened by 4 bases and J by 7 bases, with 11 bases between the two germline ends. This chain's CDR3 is CASSPAEGNTIYF. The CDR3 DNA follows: TGCGCCAGCAGCCCAGCGGAAGGGAACACCATATATTTT.

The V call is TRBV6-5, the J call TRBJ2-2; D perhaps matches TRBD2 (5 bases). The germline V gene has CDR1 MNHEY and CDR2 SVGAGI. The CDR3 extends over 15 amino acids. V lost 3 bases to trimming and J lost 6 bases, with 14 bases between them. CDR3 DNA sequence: TGTGCCAGCAGTTATCGTCACCCCGGGGCCGGGGAGCTGTTTTTT. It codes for CASSYRHPGAGELFF.

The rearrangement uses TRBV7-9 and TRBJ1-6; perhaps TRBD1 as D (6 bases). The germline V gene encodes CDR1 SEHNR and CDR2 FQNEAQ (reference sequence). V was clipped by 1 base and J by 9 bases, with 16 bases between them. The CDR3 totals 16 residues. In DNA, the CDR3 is TGTGCCAGCAGCTTAGATGGGGGGCCCCGAAGTTCACCCCTCCACTTT. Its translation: CASSLDGGPRSSPLHF.

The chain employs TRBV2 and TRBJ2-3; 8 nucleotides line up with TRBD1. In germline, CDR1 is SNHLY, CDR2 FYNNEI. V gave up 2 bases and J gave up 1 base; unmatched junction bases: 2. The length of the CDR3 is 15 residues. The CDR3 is CASSESGQGTDTQYF. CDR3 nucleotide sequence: TGTGCCAGCAGTGAATCGGGACAGGGCACAGATACGCAGTATTTT. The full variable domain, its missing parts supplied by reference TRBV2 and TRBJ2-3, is EPEVTQTPSHQVTQMGQEVILRCVPISNHLYFYWYRQILGQKVEFLVSFYNNEISEKSEIFDDQFSVERPDGSNFTLKIRSTKLEDSAMYFCASSESGQGTDTQYFGPGTRLTVL.

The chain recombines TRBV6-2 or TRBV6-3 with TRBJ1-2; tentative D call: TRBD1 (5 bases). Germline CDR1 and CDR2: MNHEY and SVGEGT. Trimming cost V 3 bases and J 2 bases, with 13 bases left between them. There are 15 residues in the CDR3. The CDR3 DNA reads TGTGCCAGCAGTTATGGTGGGGCAGGAAACTATGGCTACACCTTC. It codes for CASSYGGAGNYGYTF.

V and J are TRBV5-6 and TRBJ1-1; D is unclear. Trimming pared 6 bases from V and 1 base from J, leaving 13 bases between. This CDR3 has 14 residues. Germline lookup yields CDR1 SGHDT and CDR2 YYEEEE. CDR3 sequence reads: CASNQRAGNTEAFF. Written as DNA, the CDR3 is TGTGCCAGCAACCAGCGCGCGGGGAACACTGAAGCTTTCTTT.

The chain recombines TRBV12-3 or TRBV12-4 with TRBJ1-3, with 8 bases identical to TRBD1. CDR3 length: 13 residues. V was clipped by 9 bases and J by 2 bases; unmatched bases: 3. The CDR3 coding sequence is TGTGCCAGTAAACAGGGGGCTGGAAACACCATATATTTT. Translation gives CASKQGAGNTIYF.

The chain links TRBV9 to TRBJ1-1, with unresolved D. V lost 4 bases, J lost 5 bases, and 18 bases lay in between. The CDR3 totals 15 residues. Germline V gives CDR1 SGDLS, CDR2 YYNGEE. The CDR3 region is CASSPRAVAGTEAFF. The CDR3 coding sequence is TGTGCCAGCAGCCCCCGGGCAGTGGCGGGTACTGAAGCTTTCTTT.

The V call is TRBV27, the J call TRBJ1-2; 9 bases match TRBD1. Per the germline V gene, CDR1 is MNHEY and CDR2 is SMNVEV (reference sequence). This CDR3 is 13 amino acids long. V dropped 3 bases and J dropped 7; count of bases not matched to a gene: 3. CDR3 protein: CASSLDRGGGYTF. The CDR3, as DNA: TGTGCCAGCAGTTTGGACAGGGGAGGTGGCTACACCTTC.

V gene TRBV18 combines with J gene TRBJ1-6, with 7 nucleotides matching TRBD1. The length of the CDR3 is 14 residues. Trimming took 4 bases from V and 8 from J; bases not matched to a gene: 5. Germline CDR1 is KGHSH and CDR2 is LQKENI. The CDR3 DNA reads TGTGCCAGCTCACAAGGACAGGCGTATTCACCCCTCCACTTT. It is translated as CASSQGQAYSPLHF.

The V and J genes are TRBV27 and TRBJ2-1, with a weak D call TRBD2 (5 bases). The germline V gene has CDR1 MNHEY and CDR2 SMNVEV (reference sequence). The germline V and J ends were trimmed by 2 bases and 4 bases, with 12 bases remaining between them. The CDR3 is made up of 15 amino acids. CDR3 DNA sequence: TGTGCCAGCAGTTTAAGCCCTCCGGGGTACAATGAGCAGTTCTTC. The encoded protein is CASSLSPPGYNEQFF.

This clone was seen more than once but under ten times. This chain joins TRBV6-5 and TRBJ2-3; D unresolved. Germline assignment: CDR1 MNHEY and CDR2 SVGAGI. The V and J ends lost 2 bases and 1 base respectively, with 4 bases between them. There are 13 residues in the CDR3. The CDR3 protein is CASSYTRTDTQYF. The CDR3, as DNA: TGTGCCAGCAGTTACACCCGCACAGATACGCAGTATTTT.

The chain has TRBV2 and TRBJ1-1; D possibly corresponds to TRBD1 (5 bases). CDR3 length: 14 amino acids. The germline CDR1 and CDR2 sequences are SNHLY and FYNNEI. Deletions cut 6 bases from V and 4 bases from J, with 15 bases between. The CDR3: CASSVTGGGTEAFF. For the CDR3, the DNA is TGTGCCAGCAGCGTTACCGGGGGTGGCACTGAAGCTTTCTTT.

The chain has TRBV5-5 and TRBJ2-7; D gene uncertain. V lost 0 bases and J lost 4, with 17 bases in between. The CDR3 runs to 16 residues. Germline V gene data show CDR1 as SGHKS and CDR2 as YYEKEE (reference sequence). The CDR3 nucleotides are TGTGCCAGCAGCTTGGTGGGGATCCCTCCATCTTACGAGCAGTACTTC. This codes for CASSLVGIPPSYEQYF. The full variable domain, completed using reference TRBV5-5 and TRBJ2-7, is DAGVTQSPTHLIKTRGQQVTLRCSPISGHKSVSWYQQVLGQGPQFIFQYYEKEERGRGNFPDRFSARQFPNYSSELNVNALLLGDSALYLCASSLVGIPPSYEQYFGPGTRLTVT.

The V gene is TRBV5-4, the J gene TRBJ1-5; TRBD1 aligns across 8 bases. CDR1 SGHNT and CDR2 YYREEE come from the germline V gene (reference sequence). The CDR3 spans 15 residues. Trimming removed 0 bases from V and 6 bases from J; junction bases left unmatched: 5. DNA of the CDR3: TGTGCCAGCAGCTTGGATCAGGGGGCAAGTCAGCCCCAGCATTTT. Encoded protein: CASSLDQGASQPQHF.

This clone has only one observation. As DNA, the CDR3 is TGTGCCAGCAGCCAAATCTTGGCAGGGTACGACTATGGCTACACCTTC. Protein sequence: CASSQILAGYDYGYTF. V usage is TRBV14 and J usage is TRBJ1-2, with D possibly being TRBD1 (5 bases). Germline lookup yields CDR1 SGHDN and CDR2 FVKESK. V lost 2 bases and J 3 bases, leaving 16 bases between the germline ends. This CDR3 region has 16 residues.

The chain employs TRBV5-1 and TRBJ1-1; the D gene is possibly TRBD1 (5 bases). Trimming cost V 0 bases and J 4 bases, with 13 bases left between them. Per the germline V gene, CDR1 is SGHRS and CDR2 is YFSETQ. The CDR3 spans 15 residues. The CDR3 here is CASSLGGYGITEAFF. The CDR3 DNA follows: TGCGCCAGCAGCTTGGGGGGCTATGGAATCACTGAAGCTTTCTTT.

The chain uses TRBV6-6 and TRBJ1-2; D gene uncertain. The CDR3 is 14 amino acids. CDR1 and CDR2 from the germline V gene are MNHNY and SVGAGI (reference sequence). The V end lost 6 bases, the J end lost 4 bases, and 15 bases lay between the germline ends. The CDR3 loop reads CASSRDEDIYGYTF. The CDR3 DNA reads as TGTGCCAGCAGCCGGGATGAGGATATCTATGGCTACACCTTC.

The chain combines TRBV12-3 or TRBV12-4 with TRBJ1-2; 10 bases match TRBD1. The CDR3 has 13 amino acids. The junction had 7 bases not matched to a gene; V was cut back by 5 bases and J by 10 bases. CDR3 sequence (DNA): TGTGCCAGCAGTCCGTGGACAGGGGGGGACTACACCTTC. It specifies CASSPWTGGDYTF.

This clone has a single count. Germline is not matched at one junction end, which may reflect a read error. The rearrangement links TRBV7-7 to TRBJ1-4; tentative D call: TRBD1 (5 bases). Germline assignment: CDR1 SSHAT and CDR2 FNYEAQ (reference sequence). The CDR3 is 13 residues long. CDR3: CASSQRGNEKLFF. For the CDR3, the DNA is TGTGCTAGCAGCCAGCGGGGGAATGAAAAACTGTTTTTT. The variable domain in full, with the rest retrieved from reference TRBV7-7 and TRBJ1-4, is GAGVSQSPRYKVTKRGQDVTLRCDPISSHATLYWYQQALGQGPEFLTYFNYEAQPDKSGLPSDRFSAERPEGSISTLTIQRTEQRDSAMYRCASSQRGNEKLFFGSGTQLSVL.

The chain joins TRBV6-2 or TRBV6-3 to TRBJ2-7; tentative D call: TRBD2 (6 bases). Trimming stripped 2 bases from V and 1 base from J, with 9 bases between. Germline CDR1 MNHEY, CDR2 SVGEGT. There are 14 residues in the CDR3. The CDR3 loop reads CASSYGGTSYEQYF. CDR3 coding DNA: TGTGCCAGCAGTTACGGCGGGACGTCCTACGAGCAGTACTTC.

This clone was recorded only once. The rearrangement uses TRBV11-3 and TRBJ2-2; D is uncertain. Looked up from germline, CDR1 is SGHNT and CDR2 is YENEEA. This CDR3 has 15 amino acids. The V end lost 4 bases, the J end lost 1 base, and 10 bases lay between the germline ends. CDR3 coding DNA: TGTGCCAGCAGCTCGAGATATGTGAACACCGGGGAGCTGTTTTTT. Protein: CASSSRYVNTGELFF.